A single TCR beta chain is shown here with its context. This clone is described as medium-sized (0.01 to 0.1%). Its antigen is currently not known. Per-base quality was not reported, and no clone a single base away is much larger than it. These data belong to a study of OX40 agonist ivuxolimab in advanced cancers. Looking at the study overall: The costimulatory receptor OX40 (CD134) was targeted by ivuxolimab, a fully human IgG2 agonistic monoclonal antibody. The dose-escalation cohort was 82.7% male with a mean age of about 60 years, ranging from about 20 to 85. Partial responses occurred in three dose-escalation patients: two with cutaneous melanoma and one with hepatocellular carcinoma. The paper covers the monotherapy dose-escalation part of the phase I ivuxolimab trial, which included N ≈ 54 patients. The purpose of peripheral TCRbeta sequencing was to test whether ivuxolimab changed TCR sequence diversity and led to clonal T-cell expansion. Intravenous ivuxolimab was administered to patients every 2 weeks at six dose levels: 0.01, 0.1, 0.3, 1.5, 3 and 10 mg/kg. Prior anti-PD-1, anti-PD-L1 or anti-CTLA-4 therapy was permitted, and checkpoint inhibitors had been received by about 37% of dose-escalation patients. Of the roughly 52 dose-escalation patients, hepatocellular carcinoma was present in about 19, melanoma in approximately 15, renal cell carcinoma in 9 and head and neck cancer in 9.

Genomic DNA was extracted from sorted cells for sequencing of the TCRbeta CDR3 region. TCRbeta CDR3 regions were sequenced using the immunoSEQ Assay. The table was pulled from immuneACCESS by TCRdb, which kept in-frame rearrangements only. Such tables lose some clones; where checked, under half of the loss comes from unresolved V genes, and the rest has no known cause. This sample is represented by over 60,000 clones; around 87% of them were singletons. Of the sample, 0.85% to 1% is held by the ten largest clones. The trial excluded patients who had a history of autoimmune disease or who were on systemic immunosuppression. Peripheral blood for TCR sequencing was collected from all dose cohorts at baseline, on cycle 4 day 1, and on cycle 7 day 1. The samples were drawn from a first-in-human, open-label, multicenter phase I dose-escalation trial of ivuxolimab. Adults with locally advanced or metastatic melanoma, renal cell, hepatocellular, or head and neck squamous cell carcinoma were enrolled in the trial. Before TCR sequencing, CD4+ T cells and CD8+ T cells from peripheral blood were sorted into separate populations.

Overall study outcomes, separate from this receptor: At doses from 0.1 to 3.0 mg/kg, clonal expansion was seen in both CD4+ and CD8+ blood T cells between baseline and week 6. After ivuxolimab, CD8+ T cells had more expanded clones than CD4+ T cells on average. In the 0.1-3.0 mg/kg groups, partial responders were among the patients with the lowest normalized peripheral clonal expansion, particularly in CD8+ T cells. Low levels of normalized T-cell clonal expansion were also shown by some nonresponding patients. The antigen specificity of the clonally expanded peripheral T cells was not determined.

The germline ends are 13 bases apart after V is trimmed by 3 bases and J by 5 bases. The CDR3 runs 14 amino acids, cysteine and phenylalanine included. This entry keeps only the CDR3 DNA: 42 bases, framed from base 1. The CDR1 and CDR2 encoded by the germline V gene (reference sequence) are MNHEY and SMNVEV. This TCR came from an adult with an advanced solid tumor such as melanoma, head and neck, liver or kidney cancer. The sample consisted of CD4+ or CD8+ T cells sorted from blood, taken in a trial of the OX40 agonist ivuxolimab. The rearranged chain carries TRBV27 and TRBJ1-1, with an unclear D gene assignment. At the DNA level, the sequence is TGTGCCAGCAGTTTCAGGCCCGGGAGTACTGAAGCTTTCTTT. Translated, this gives CASSFRPGSTEAFF.